This entry lists 18 T cell receptor beta chains sequenced from one sample in a study of OX40 agonist ivuxolimab in advanced cancers. Method: immunoSEQ multiplex PCR; TCRdb's copy keeps in-frame clones and lacks some. The sample includes some 110,000 clones, 75% to 95% of them seen just once. The source material was CD4+ or CD8+ T cells sorted from blood, sampled in a trial of the OX40 agonist ivuxolimab. The receptors were gathered from an adult with an advanced solid tumor such as melanoma, head and neck, liver or kidney cancer.

This chain connects TRBV19 to TRBJ2-7; D is possibly TRBD2 (6 bases). CDR3 length: 15 residues. The germline CDR1 and CDR2 sequences are LNHDA and SQIVND (reference sequence). The V gene lost 7 bases and the J gene lost 3 bases, with 19 bases spanning the gap. This CDR3 is CASKEGPAGIYEQYF. The CDR3, as DNA: TGTGCCAGTAAGGAGGGTCCGGCAGGGATCTACGAGCAGTACTTC.

The V and J genes are TRBV7-6 and TRBJ2-3; either TRBD1 or TRBD2 may supply D (5 bases each). CDR3 length: 15 amino acids. Trimming shortened V by 3 bases and J by 5 bases, and 15 bases separated the two germline ends. Germline assignment: CDR1 SGHVS and CDR2 FNYEAQ. CDR3 nucleotide sequence: TGTGCCAGCAGCTTTAGAGGGGTGGTAGGAGATACGCAGTATTTT. Amino acid sequence: CASSFRGVVGDTQYF.

CDR3 nucleotides: TGTGCCAGCAGCACGATGCAGGTTTCCTACGAGCAGTACTTC. The encoded protein is CASSTMQVSYEQYF. The genes are TRBV7-9 and TRBJ2-7; D is uncertain. From germline, CDR1 is SEHNR and CDR2 FQNEAQ (reference sequence). V was pared by 5 bases and J by 1 base, with 12 bases between. The CDR3 is 14 amino acids.

V usage is TRBV19 and J usage is TRBJ2-2; TRBD1 aligns across 8 bases. This CDR3 is 16 amino acids long. The V gene end was trimmed by 4 bases and the J gene end by 0 bases; junction bases not matched to a gene: 4. Per the germline V gene, CDR1 is LNHDA and CDR2 is SQIVND (reference sequence). The CDR3 coding sequence is TGTGCCAGTAGTAGACTGACAGGGGCGAACACCGGGGAGCTGTTTTTT. Translated, it gives CASSRLTGANTGELFF.

V and J are TRBV11-2 and TRBJ1-3, with D perhaps TRBD1 (5 bases). Germline CDR1 is SGHAT and CDR2 is FQNNGV. The CDR3 is 17 amino acids. With 1 base removed from V and 4 bases from J, the gap between germline ends came to 17 bases. The CDR3 loop reads CASSLAPGRGRGNTIYF. CDR3 bases: TGTGCCAGCAGCTTAGCACCAGGACGGGGGAGAGGAAACACCATATATTTT. Complete variable domain (other parts from reference TRBV11-2 and TRBJ1-3): EAGVAQSPRYKIIEKRQSVAFWCNPISGHATLYWYQQILGQGPKLLIQFQNNGVVDDSQLPKDRFSAERLKGVDSTLKIQPAKLEDSAVYLCASSLAPGRGRGNTIYFGEGSWLTVV.

V usage is TRBV7-2 and J usage is TRBJ2-7, with unresolved D. The germline CDR1 and CDR2 sequences are SGHTA and FQGNSA. V lost 1 base and J 3 bases, leaving 4 bases between the germline ends. The CDR3 is 12 amino acids. Here the CDR3 DNA reads TGTGCCAGCAGCTTAGGACGCTACGAGCAGTACTTC. Encoded protein: CASSLGRYEQYF.

The rearrangement links TRBV11-2 to TRBJ1-1; D may be TRBD1 (5 bases). The length of the CDR3 is 13 residues. CDR1 is SGHAT and CDR2 is FQNNGV in the germline V gene. The V end was cut by 0 bases, the J end by 8 bases, with 10 bases between. In nucleotides, the CDR3 is TGTGCCAGCAGCTTAGAAGAGGGGTTGGAAGCTTTCTTT. It encodes CASSLEEGLEAFF.

V gene TRBV5-1 combines with J gene TRBJ2-7, with 10 bases aligning to TRBD1. This CDR3 is built from 15 residues. The V gene end was trimmed by 2 bases and the J gene end by 6 bases; junction bases not matched to a gene: 8. The germline CDR1 and CDR2 sequences are SGHRS and YFSETQ. CDR3 protein: CASSLSGTGASEQYF. The CDR3 DNA is TGCGCCAGCAGCTTATCCGGGACAGGGGCCTCCGAGCAGTACTTC.

The gene calls are TRBV5-4 and TRBJ2-3; D possibly corresponds to TRBD1 (6 bases). The CDR3 has 16 residues. The V gene lost 4 bases and the J gene lost 1 base, with 16 bases spanning the gap. The germline CDR1 and CDR2 sequences are SGHNT and YYREEE (reference sequence). CDR3 nucleotides: TGTGCCAGCAGCATCCGGGCCCCAGGGGGCACAGATACGCAGTATTTT. Translated, it gives CASSIRAPGGTDTQYF.

The chain employs TRBV28 and TRBJ2-5; D is possibly TRBD2 (5 bases). V shed 7 bases and J shed 3 bases, with 12 bases lying between them. The CDR3 runs to 13 residues. From germline, CDR1 is MDHEN and CDR2 SYDVKM. The CDR3 sequence is CASKGRGKETQYF. The CDR3 coding sequence is TGTGCCAGCAAGGGTAGAGGGAAAGAGACCCAGTACTTC.

This clone occurred once. The J gene is TRBJ2-7, the V gene TRBV6-5; 8 positions match TRBD2. Unmatched junction bases numbered 3, after V lost 0 bases and J lost 2 bases. The CDR3 runs 15 residues. Germline V CDR1 and CDR2: MNHEY, SVGAGI. CDR3 sequence (DNA): TGTGCCAGCAGTTACTCGGACGGGGGGGCCTACGAGCAGTACTTC. Translating gives CASSYSDGGAYEQYF.

Note on this clone: Other DNA sequences in the sample encode the same CDR3. The chain links TRBV5-4 to TRBJ2-2; D remains unclear. CDR1 and CDR2 (germline): SGHNT, YYREEE (reference sequence). The CDR3 has 13 residues. V shed 4 bases and J shed 0 bases, with 4 bases lying between them. In DNA form, the CDR3 reads TGTGCCAGCAGCCGAACGAACACCGGGGAGCTGTTTTTT. This gives the protein CASSRTNTGELFF.

This chain connects TRBV7-9 to TRBJ2-2; D is unresolved. Between the trimmed V and J ends, which lost 3 bases and 7 bases, there was a span of 6 bases. Per the germline V gene, CDR1 is SEHNR and CDR2 is FQNEAQ (reference sequence). The CDR3 spans 12 residues. The CDR3 sequence: CASSFTDGELFF. In DNA form, the CDR3 reads TGTGCCAGCAGCTTTACCGACGGGGAGCTGTTTTTT.

The chain employs TRBV7-9 and TRBJ2-5; no clear D. V was trimmed by 5 bases and J by 4 bases, leaving 8 bases between them. Germline CDR1 reads SEHNR; CDR2 reads FQNEAQ (reference sequence). The CDR3 is 12 amino acids. CDR3 DNA sequence: TGTGCCAGCAGCACCCTCGGAGAGACCCAGTACTTC. Translating gives CASSTLGETQYF.

CDR3 protein: CAISEARGGVPYNEQFF. Written as DNA, the CDR3 is TGTGCCATCAGTGAGGCCAGGGGAGGGGTGCCTTACAATGAGCAGTTCTTC. V usage is TRBV10-3 and J usage is TRBJ2-1, with a tentative D call TRBD2 (7 bases). Germline CDR1 ENHRY, CDR2 SYGVKD. The CDR3 totals 17 residues. V lost 2 bases to trimming and J lost 4 bases, with 18 bases between them.

V is TRBV9 and J is TRBJ2-2; D is perhaps TRBD2 (6 bases). Germline assignment: CDR1 SGDLS and CDR2 YYNGEE. CDR3 length equals 16 residues. Trimming took off 0 bases at V and 4 bases at J, with 13 bases between the two ends. The CDR3 nucleotides are TGTGCCAGCAGCGTAGAGGTCGGGGGATTCACCGGGGAGCTGTTTTTT. Translated, it gives CASSVEVGGFTGELFF.

This clone was seen just once. The chain couples TRBV27 to TRBJ2-7, with D maybe TRBD1 (5 bases). V was trimmed by 6 bases and J by 1 base, leaving 13 bases between them. This CDR3 is built from 14 residues. Germline lookup yields CDR1 MNHEY and CDR2 SMNVEV (reference sequence). The CDR3 DNA reads TGTGCCAGCAGCCCCTCCAAGGGGTCCTACGAGCAGTACTTC. Its protein product is CASSPSKGSYEQYF.

The V gene is TRBV7-2, the J gene TRBJ1-6, with TRBD1 identical over 9 bases. Germline CDR1 SGHTA, CDR2 FQGNSA. CDR3 length equals 14 residues. Germline trimming cut 5 bases from V and 9 bases from J; bases unmatched to any gene: 5. CDR3 protein: CASSKQGAGSPLHF. The CDR3 bases are TGTGCCAGCAGCAAACAGGGGGCAGGTTCACCCCTCCACTTT.